This is a list of T cell receptor beta chains from one sample in a study of control samples from healthy donors and cancer patients. Clones were sequenced by immunoSEQ multiplex PCR, and TCRdb holds only the in-frame ones, with some missing. The table includes about 130,000 clones, roughly 90% detected once. What was sequenced was blood. The origin of the receptors is a man aged 18 to 29 in good health. CDR3s include the opening cysteine and the closing phenylalanine or tryptophan. The D gene is left open where the match is weak. Rows may omit the clone size; those that give it use once, few, many or a size class.

J | size | D | V | DNA | CDR3
TRBJ2-7 | - | - | TRBV11-2 | TGTGCCAGCAGCTTAGTAGGCGGCTATTCCTACGAGCAGTACTTC | CASSLVGGYSYEQYF
TRBJ1-1 | - | - | TRBV6-5 | TGTGCCAGCAGCACTGGAGGGGTCACTGAAGCTTTCTTT | CASSTGGVTEAFF
TRBJ1-1 | - | - | TRBV7-3 | TGTGCCAGCAGCCCACAGGAGAACACTGAAGCTTTCTTT | CASSPQENTEAFF
TRBJ1-4 | - | - | TRBV28 | TGTGCCAGCAGAGACGATACTTATGCAACTAATGAAAAACTGTTTTTT | CASRDDTYATNEKLFF
TRBJ1-1 | - | - | TRBV27 | TGTGCCAGCAGTTTATTGGGGGCCTTCGAGAACACTGAAGCTTTCTTT | CASSLLGAFENTEAFF
TRBJ2-1 | - | - | TRBV7-8 | TGTGCCAGCAGCTTGTCCGGAGACCCATTGGATGAGCAGTTCTTC | CASSLSGDPLDEQFF
TRBJ1-2 | - | TRBD1 | TRBV6-5 | TGTGCCAGCAGATCGACAGGGGTCGATGGCTACACCTTC | CASRSTGVDGYTF
TRBJ2-5 | - | TRBD1 | TRBV28 | TGTGCCAGCAGATCGACAGGGGGCGTGGAGACCCAGTACTTC | CASRSTGGVETQYF
TRBJ2-6 | - | - | TRBV19 | TGTGCCAGTAGTATCGGGATTGGTGGGGCCAACGTCCTGACTTTC | CASSIGIGGANVLTF
TRBJ1-4 | - | - | TRBV28 | TGTGCCAGCAGTTTTAGAGGGACTGATGAAAAACTGTTTTTT | CASSFRGTDEKLFF
TRBJ1-4 | - | - | TRBV19 | TGTGCCAGTAGTATACCGGGGTCCTATGAAAAACTGTTTTTT | CASSIPGSYEKLFF
TRBJ1-3 | - | - | TRBV19 | TGTGCCAGCCACTGGGGGTCGGGCGTCGCAACAGGAAACACCATATATTTT | CASHWGSGVATGNTIYF
TRBJ2-1 | - | TRBD2 | TRBV5-1 | TGCGCCAGCAGCTTGGGTCGACTAGCGGGAGGGCCTTTACCCTACAATGAGCAGTTCTTC | CASSLGRLAGGPLPYNEQFF
TRBJ1-6 | once | - | TRBV18 | TGTGCCAGCTCAAGCAAAAACATCGGTACTAATTCACCCCTCCACTTT | CASSSKNIGTNSPLHF
TRBJ2-1 | - | - | TRBV24-1 | TGTGCCACCAGTGACCCCTCCGGTGTTGAGCAGTTCTTC | CATSDPSGVEQFF
TRBJ2-1 | - | TRBD2 | TRBV13 | TGTGCCAGCAGCTTAGGCCAGTCGCCTAGCGGGGACCTCTACAATGAGCAGTTCTTC | CASSLGQSPSGDLYNEQFF
TRBJ2-7 | - | - | TRBV7-2 | TGTGCCAGCAGCTTCATGGGCTCCTACGAGCAGTACTTC | CASSFMGSYEQYF
TRBJ1-4 | - | - | TRBV5-6 | TGTGCCAGCAGCTTGGTCCCCGACAGCGCTGAAAAACTGTTTTTT | CASSLVPDSAEKLFF
TRBJ2-3 | - | TRBD1 | TRBV30 | TGTGCCAGCTTACAGGGGCGGTCTTCAGATACGCAGTATTTT | CASLQGRSSDTQYF
TRBJ2-5 | - | - | TRBV12-3/TRBV12-4 | TGTGCCAGCAGTTTATGGGATTCGGAGACCCAGTACTTC | CASSLWDSETQYF
TRBJ2-1 | - | - | TRBV30 | TGTGCCTGGAGCAACCGACGCGATGAGCAGTTCTTC | CAWSNRRDEQFF
TRBJ2-1 | - | - | TRBV2 | TGTGCCAGCAGTGATGGGGTCCTTAATGAGCAGTTCTTC | CASSDGVLNEQFF
TRBJ1-5 | few | - | TRBV28 | TGTGCCAGCTCCCTGGGCCGAAGCAATCAGCCCCAGCATTTT | CASSLGRSNQPQHF
TRBJ1-4 | - | - | TRBV20-1 | TGCAGTGCTAGAGTTGTAGAAAAACTGTTTTTT | CSARVVEKLFF
TRBJ1-2 | - | - | TRBV5-4 | TGTGCCAGCAGCTTTGGGGGGCTGGGAGGCTACACCTTC | CASSFGGLGGYTF
TRBJ1-5 | - | TRBD1 | TRBV30 | TGTGCCTGGAGGGCGAAGGACAGGGGATGGAGCAATCAGCCCCAGCATTTT | CAWRAKDRGWSNQPQHF
TRBJ2-6 | few | - | TRBV11-1 | TGTGCCAGCTCTGGGGGCGACGGGGCCAACGTCCTGACTTTC | CASSGGDGANVLTF
TRBJ2-3 | - | TRBD2 | TRBV19 | TGTGCCAGTAGTATGAGGCGGGAGGCAGATACGCAGTATTTT | CASSMRREADTQYF
TRBJ1-2 | - | TRBD1 | TRBV23-1 | TGCGCCAGCAGTCCCCCCGACAGGGTGCGGGGCTACACCTTC | CASSPPDRVRGYTF
TRBJ1-3 | once | - | TRBV3-1/TRBV3-2 | TGTGCCAGCAGCCAAGGAAGCTGGACGGATGGCTCTGGAAACACCATATATTTT | CASSQGSWTDGSGNTIYF
TRBJ2-7 | once | TRBD1 | TRBV5-1 | TGCGCCAGCAGCACGACAGGGGGCGCGGACGAGCAGTACTTC | CASSTTGGADEQYF
TRBJ2-6 | - | - | TRBV15 | TGTGCCACCGCTCGTAGGGCTGGGGCCAACGTCCTGACTTTC | CATARRAGANVLTF